This is a list of T cell receptor beta chains from one sample in a study of shared clonotypes between healthy human individuals. Assay used: immunoSEQ multiplex PCR; TCRdb lists only in-frame clones, some missing. The data show around 1.9 million clones, with about 92% seen just once and 1.5% to 2% held by the top ten. Source material: naive CD8+ T cells from PBMCs. The origin of the receptors is a man younger than 30 in good health. Some clones in this sample may be carry-over from other donors' samples. CDR3s include the opening cysteine and the closing phenylalanine or tryptophan. A D gene is named only where the DNA matches it firmly. Some rows mark clone size as missing; the rest say once, few, many or name a class of expanded clone.

d_call clone_size j_call v_call cdr3_nt cdr3_aa
- - TRBJ2-1 TRBV7-9 TGTGCCAGCAGCTTAGTTATCAACAATGAGCAGTTCTTC CASSLVINNEQFF
TRBD1 - TRBJ2-3 TRBV27 TGTGCCAGCGCAACAGGGGATTTCAGCGGTACAGATACGCAGTATTTT CASATGDFSGTDTQYF
- few TRBJ1-1 TRBV9 TGTGCCAGCAGCGAGGGAGGGGACACTGAAGCTTTCTTT CASSEGGDTEAFF
TRBD1 few TRBJ1-5 TRBV15 TGTGCCACCAGCAGACGATCAGGGGGAGGACAGCCCCAGCATTTT CATSRRSGGGQPQHF
TRBD1 - TRBJ2-1 TRBV6-5 TGTGCCAGCAGTTACGGACAGGAGAACAATGAGCAGTTCTTC CASSYGQENNEQFF
TRBD1 - TRBJ1-1 TRBV19 TGTGCCAGTCGACAGGGGAGCACTGAAGCTTTCTTT CASRQGSTEAFF
- - TRBJ1-1 TRBV27 TGTGCCAGCAGTTTATCGGGCCAGGGGAGGACTGAAGCTTTCTTT CASSLSGQGRTEAFF
TRBD2 - TRBJ2-7 TRBV19 TGTGCCACCCGTGGACTAGCGGGTTCCTACGAGCAGTACTTC CATRGLAGSYEQYF
TRBD2 - TRBJ2-1 TRBV7-3 TGTGCCAGCAGCTTAATTAGGCTAGCGGGAGGTAAGGCCTACAATGAGCAGTTCTTC CASSLIRLAGGKAYNEQFF
- - TRBJ2-5 TRBV2 TGTGCCAGCAGTGACCCCGGACACAAGTACCAAGAGACCCAGTACTTC CASSDPGHKYQETQYF
- - TRBJ2-5 TRBV15 TGTGCCACCAGCGGCACTAGAGGTCCGGGGGAGACCCAGTACTTC CATSGTRGPGETQYF
- - TRBJ1-1 TRBV29-1 TGCAGCGCCCCAGGGATGAACACTGAAGCTTTCTTT CSAPGMNTEAFF
- - TRBJ2-1 TRBV5-1 TGCGCCAGCAGCTTGGGTAGGGTGACGGCTTCGAGCTCCTACAATGAGCAGTTCTTC CASSLGRVTASSSYNEQFF
- - TRBJ2-1 TRBV4-1 TGCGCCAGCAGCCAAGGCCGGGACAATGAGCAGTTCTTC CASSQGRDNEQFF
- few TRBJ1-1 TRBV29-1 TGCAGCGTTGAAGTGGTCCGGGAAGGCACTGAAGCTTTCTTT CSVEVVREGTEAFF
- - TRBJ2-1 TRBV4-3 TGCGCCAGCAGCCAAGATATCCCGGAGACAGCCCGTTTGAACAATGAGCAGTTCTTC CASSQDIPETARLNNEQFF
- once TRBJ2-7 TRBV9 TGTGCCAGCAGCGTAGCAGCGACCCCGTACGAGCAGTACTTC CASSVAATPYEQYF
- - TRBJ1-2 TRBV5-5 TGTGCCAGCAGCTTGGCCGGACAGTTAGCTAACTATGGCTACACCTTC CASSLAGQLANYGYTF
TRBD2 - TRBJ2-4 TRBV28 TGTGCCAGCACCTTAAGCGGGAGATCAAACATTCAGTACTTC CASTLSGRSNIQYF
- - TRBJ1-2 TRBV30 TGTGCCTGGCGCCTCTCAGGACAGATTTATGGCTACTCCTTC CAWRLSGQIYGYSF
- - TRBJ2-1 TRBV27 TGTGCCAGCAGTTCTTTCAGCTTAGTGGGGCCCACCAATGAGCAGTTCTTC CASSSFSLVGPTNEQFF
- - TRBJ1-5 TRBV7-9 TGTGCCAGCAGCTCAACCGGGGACCGGCATCAGCCCCAGCATTTT CASSSTGDRHQPQHF
- - TRBJ1-4 TRBV5-1 TGCGCCAGCAGCTTGGGGGGCGGAAGGGGTGAAAAACTGTTTTTT CASSLGGGRGEKLFF
- - TRBJ1-5 TRBV30 TGTGCCTGGAGTGTAACTAGCAATCAGCCCCAGCATTTT CAWSVTSNQPQHF
- - TRBJ2-2 TRBV7-7 TGTGCCAGCAGCTTAAAGGGGAACGGGGAGCTGTTTTTT CASSLKGNGELFF
- - TRBJ1-1 TRBV6-5 TGTGCCAGCAGTTATGGTAAGAACACTGAAGCTTTCTTT CASSYGKNTEAFF
- - TRBJ2-2 TRBV9 TGTGCCAGCAGCCAGACATATGCGGAGCTGTTTTTT CASSQTYAELFF
- - TRBJ1-5 TRBV7-8 TGTGCCAGCAGCTTGGGAATATATAGCAATCAGCCCCAGCATTTT CASSLGIYSNQPQHF
TRBD1 - TRBJ1-2 TRBV28 TGTGCCAGCGCAGGAGGGGGCGCGAGCCACCGGGGACCTAACTATGGCTACACCTTC CASAGGGASHRGPNYGYTF
TRBD1 - TRBJ1-2 TRBV11-2 TGTGCCAGCAGCACCGGACAGGGACCTATTGGCTACACCTTC CASSTGQGPIGYTF